The clone carrying this T cell receptor beta chain occurred many times. Time point meaning: before trial treatment. The donors, trial participants, received nivolumab, ipilimumab, aspirin, low-dose cyclophosphamide and low-dose radiotherapy. cDNA synthesis used a TRAV/TRBV-specific primer set for both chains. Over approximately 20 PCR cycles, TCRs were amplified from a constant-region primer and V-primer adapter. One entry per CDR3 protein results from TCRdb running MiXCR on the reads. The sample carries 65,000 to 90,000 distinct CDR3 sequences, about 20% recorded once. These data come from a study of low-dose radiotherapy and immunotherapy resistance in tumors. About the research overall: Intravenous nivolumab 240 mg every two weeks plus ipilimumab 1 mg/kg every six weeks was given to patients. Cyclophosphamide infusions of 200 mg/m2 came every two weeks, one day before radiation-immunotherapy. The study gave patients oral aspirin 300 mg daily for four cycles from cycle 1 day 1.

The origin of this receptor is a male donor with prostate cancer. This specimen consisted of PBMCs, obtained before treatment.

The CDR3 DNA reads TGCAGCGTCCTTCCTAGCGGGGGGGTACAAGAGACCCAGTACTTC. It encodes CSVLPSGGVQETQYF. The chain links TRBV29-1 to TRBJ2-5, with 12 positions matching TRBD2. Per germline, CDR1 SQVTM and CDR2 ANQGSEA. This CDR3 is built from 15 residues. Trimming at V came to 6 bases and at J to 2 bases, leaving 7 bases not matched to a gene.